The 6 T cell receptor beta chains listed next were all sequenced from one sample in a study of blood T cell repertoires in COVID-19 (dated by TCRdb to about 2020). Library preparation used the immunoSEQ multiplex PCR assay. This is the immuneACCESS table as TCRdb keeps it, with only in-frame sequences that have V and J called. A part of the clones is gone; compared with another copy, unresolved V genes explain less than half, and the rest is unexplained. Counted in this sample were around 250,000 clones; 70% to 90% of them appeared once. The ten largest clones capture 15% to 19% of the sample. The sample taken for sequencing was PBMCs or T cells enriched from blood (not recorded which). These receptors all come from a man between 18 and 29 years old who had recovered from COVID-19.

The gene calls are TRBV7-3 and TRBJ2-7, with 7 bases that match TRBD2. The J segment lost 6 bases and the V segment lost 1 base, leaving 6 bases of the junction unmatched. The CDR3 has 14 residues. Germline lookup yields CDR1 SGHTA and CDR2 FQGTGA. This CDR3 is CASSLIGGGPEQYF. CDR3 nucleotides: TGTGCCAGCAGCTTAATTGGGGGAGGGCCCGAGCAGTACTTC.

The genes are TRBV3-1 (or the pseudogene TRBV3-2) and TRBJ2-1, with D possibly being TRBD2 (6 bases). Germline CDR1 reads LGHDT; CDR2 reads YNNKEL (reference sequence). This CDR3 contains 14 residues. V lost 4 bases, J lost 5 bases, and 12 bases lay in between. The DNA for the CDR3 is TGTGCCAGCAGCCCGGCGGGAAGCCACAATGAGCAGTTCTTC. Encoded protein: CASSPAGSHNEQFF.

The V call is TRBV28, the J call TRBJ2-7; weak D call: TRBD1 (7 bases). This CDR3 has 14 amino acids. Germline V gives CDR1 MDHEN, CDR2 SYDVKM. V gave up 8 bases and J gave up 3 bases, with 17 bases separating them. Here the CDR3 DNA reads TGTGCCAGCGGAGGGGGCCTTGGTAGCTACGAGCAGTACTTC. It specifies CASGGGLGSYEQYF.

The V gene is TRBV5-1, the J gene TRBJ2-7, with D possibly being TRBD2 (6 bases). The CDR3 is made up of 16 amino acids. V gave up 0 bases and J gave up 3 bases, with 16 bases separating them. Germline V gene lookup returns CDR1 SGHRS and CDR2 YFSETQ. The CDR3 DNA reads TGCGCCAGCAGCTTGGGCCCTGGGGAGGTGGTCTACGAGCAGTACTTC. It codes for CASSLGPGEVVYEQYF.

This clone came up once. The chain employs TRBV7-2 and TRBJ1-6; possible D gene TRBD1, 5 bases. Germline values: CDR1 SGHTA, CDR2 FQGNSA. V was trimmed by 2 bases and J by 9 bases, leaving 11 bases between them. The length of the CDR3 is 14 residues. The CDR3 here is CASSLPGLGSPLHF. CDR3 bases: TGTGCCAGCAGCTTACCAGGGCTGGGTTCACCCCTCCACTTT.

This chain links TRBV10-3 with TRBJ2-3, with TRBD2 matching 9 bases. The CDR3 has 18 amino acids. J was trimmed by 3 bases and V by 3 bases; bases with no gene match: 13. CDR1 and CDR2 from the germline V gene are ENHRY and SYGVKD. CDR3 sequence: CAISERRGGVTGTDTQYF. Written as DNA, the CDR3 is TGTGCCATCAGTGAACGGCGGGGGGGCGTTACTGGGACAGATACGCAGTATTTT.